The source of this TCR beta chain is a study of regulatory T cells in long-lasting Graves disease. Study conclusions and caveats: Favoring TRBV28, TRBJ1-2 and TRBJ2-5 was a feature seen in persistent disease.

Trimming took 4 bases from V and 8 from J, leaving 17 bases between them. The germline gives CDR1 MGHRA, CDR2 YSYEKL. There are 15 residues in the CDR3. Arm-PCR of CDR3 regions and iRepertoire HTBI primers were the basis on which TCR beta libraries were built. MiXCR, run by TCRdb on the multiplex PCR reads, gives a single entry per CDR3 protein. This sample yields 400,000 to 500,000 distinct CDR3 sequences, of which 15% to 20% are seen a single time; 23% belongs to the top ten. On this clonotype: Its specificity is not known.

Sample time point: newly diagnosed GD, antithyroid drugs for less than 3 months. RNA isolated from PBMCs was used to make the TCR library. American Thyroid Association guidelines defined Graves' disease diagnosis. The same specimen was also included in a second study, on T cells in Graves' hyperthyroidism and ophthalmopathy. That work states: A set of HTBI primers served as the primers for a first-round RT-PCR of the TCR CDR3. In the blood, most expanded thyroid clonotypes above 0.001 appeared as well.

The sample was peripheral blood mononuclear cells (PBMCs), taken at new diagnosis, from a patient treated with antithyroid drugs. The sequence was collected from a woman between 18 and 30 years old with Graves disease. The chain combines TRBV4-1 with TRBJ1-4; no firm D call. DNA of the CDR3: TGCGCCAGCAGCCCCGTTGAGAGGGTGAGGGAAAAACTGTTTTTT. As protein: CASSPVERVREKLFF.